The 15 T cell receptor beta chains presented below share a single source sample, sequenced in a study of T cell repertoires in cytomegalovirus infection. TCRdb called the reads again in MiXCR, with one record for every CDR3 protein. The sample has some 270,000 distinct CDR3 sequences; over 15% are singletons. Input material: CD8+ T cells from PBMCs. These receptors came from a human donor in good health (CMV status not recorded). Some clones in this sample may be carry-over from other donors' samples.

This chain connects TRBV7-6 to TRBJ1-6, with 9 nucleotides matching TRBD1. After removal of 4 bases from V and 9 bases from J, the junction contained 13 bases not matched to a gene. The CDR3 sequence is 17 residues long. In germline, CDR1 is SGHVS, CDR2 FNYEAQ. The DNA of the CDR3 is TGTGCCAGCAGCTCTCATGAGACAGGGGGTATCTCTTCACCCCTCCACTTT. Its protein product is CASSSHETGGISSPLHF.

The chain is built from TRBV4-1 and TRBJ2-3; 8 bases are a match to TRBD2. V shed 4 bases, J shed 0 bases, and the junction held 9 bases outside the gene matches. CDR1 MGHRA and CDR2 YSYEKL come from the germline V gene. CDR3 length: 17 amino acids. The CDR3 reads CASSLGSGARSTDTQYF. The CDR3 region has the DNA TGCGCCAGCAGCCTTGGTAGCGGGGCCCGTAGCACAGATACGCAGTATTTT.

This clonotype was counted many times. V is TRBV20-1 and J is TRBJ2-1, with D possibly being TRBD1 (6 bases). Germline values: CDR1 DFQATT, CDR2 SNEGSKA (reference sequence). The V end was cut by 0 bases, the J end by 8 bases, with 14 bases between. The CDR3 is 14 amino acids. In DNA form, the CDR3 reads TGCAGTGCTAGAGATGTTACAGGGTCCGATGAGCAGTTCTTC. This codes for CSARDVTGSDEQFF.

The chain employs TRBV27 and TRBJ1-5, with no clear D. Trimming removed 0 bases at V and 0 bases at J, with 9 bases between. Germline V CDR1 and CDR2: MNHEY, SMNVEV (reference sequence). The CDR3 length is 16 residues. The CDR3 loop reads CASSLSWGNSNQPQHF. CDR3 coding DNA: TGTGCCAGCAGTTTATCGTGGGGTAATAGCAATCAGCCCCAGCATTTT.

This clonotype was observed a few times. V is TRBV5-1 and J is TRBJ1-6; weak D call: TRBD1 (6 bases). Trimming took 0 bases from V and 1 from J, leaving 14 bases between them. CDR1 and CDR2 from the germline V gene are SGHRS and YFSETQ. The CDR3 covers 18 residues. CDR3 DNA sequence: TGCGCCAGCAGCTTGGAGGGCAGGGGCTTATCCTATAATTCACCCCTCCACTTT. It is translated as CASSLEGRGLSYNSPLHF.

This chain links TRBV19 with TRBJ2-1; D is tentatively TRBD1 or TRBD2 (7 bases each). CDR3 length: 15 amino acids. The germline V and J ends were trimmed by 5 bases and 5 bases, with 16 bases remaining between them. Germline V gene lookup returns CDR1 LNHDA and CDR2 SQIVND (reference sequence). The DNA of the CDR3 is TGTGCCAGTAGTCCCTGGGCAGGGGGGGACAATGAGCAGTTCTTC. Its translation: CASSPWAGGDNEQFF.

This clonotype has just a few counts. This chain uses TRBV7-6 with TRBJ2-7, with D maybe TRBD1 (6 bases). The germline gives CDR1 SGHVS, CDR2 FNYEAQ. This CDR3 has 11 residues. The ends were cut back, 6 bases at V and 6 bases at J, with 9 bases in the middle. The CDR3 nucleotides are TGTGCCAGCAGTCTGGGGGCCGAGCAGTACTTC. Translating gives CASSLGAEQYF. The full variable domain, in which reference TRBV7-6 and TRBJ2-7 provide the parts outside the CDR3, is GAGVSQSPRYKVTKRGQDVALRCDPISGHVSLYWYRQALGQGPEFLTYFNYEAQQDKSGLPNDRFSAERPEGSISTLTIQRTEQRDSAMYRCASSLGAEQYFGPGTRLTVT.

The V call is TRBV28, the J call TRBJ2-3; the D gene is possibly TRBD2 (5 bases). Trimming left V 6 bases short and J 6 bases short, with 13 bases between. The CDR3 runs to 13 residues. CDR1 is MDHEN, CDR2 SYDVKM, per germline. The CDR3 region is CASSHRGGDTQYF. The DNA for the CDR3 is TGTGCCAGCAGCCATCGGGGTGGGGATACGCAGTATTTT.

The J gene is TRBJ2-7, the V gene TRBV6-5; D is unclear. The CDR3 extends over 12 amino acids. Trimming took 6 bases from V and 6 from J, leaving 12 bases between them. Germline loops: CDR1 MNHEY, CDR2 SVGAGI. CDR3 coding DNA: TGTGCCAGCAGCTCCCCCGCAGCCGAGCAGTACTTC. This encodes CASSSPAAEQYF.

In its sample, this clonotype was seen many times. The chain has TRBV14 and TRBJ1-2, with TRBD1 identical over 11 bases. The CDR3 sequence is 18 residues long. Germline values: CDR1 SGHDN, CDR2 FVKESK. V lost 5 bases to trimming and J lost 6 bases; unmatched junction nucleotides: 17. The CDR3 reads CASSSSPGQGAPLHGYTF. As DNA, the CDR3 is TGTGCCAGCAGCTCCTCGCCTGGACAGGGGGCGCCTTTGCATGGCTACACCTTC.

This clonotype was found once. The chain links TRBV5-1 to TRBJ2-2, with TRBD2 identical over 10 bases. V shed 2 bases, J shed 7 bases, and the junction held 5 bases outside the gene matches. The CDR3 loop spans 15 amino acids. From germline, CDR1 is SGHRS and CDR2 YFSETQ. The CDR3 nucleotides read TGCGCCAGCAGCTTTCGACTAGCGGGTCGCGGGGAGCTGTTTTTT. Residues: CASSFRLAGRGELFF.

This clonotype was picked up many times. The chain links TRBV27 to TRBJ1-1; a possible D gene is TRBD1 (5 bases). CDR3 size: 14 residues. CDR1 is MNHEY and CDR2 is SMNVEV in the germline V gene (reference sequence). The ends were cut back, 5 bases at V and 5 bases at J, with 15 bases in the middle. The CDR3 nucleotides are TGTGCCAGCAGTCGAGGGGAGTACGGGACTGAAGCTTTCTTT. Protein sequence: CASSRGEYGTEAFF.

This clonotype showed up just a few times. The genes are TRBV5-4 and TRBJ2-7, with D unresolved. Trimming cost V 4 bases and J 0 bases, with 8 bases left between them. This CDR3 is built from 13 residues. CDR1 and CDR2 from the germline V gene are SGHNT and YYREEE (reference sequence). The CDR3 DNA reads TGTGCCAGCAGCGGTCGGCACTCCTACGAGCAGTACTTC. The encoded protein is CASSGRHSYEQYF.

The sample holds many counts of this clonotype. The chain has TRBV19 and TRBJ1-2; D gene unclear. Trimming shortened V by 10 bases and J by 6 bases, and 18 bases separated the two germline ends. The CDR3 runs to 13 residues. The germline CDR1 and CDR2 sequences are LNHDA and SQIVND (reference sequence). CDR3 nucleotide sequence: TGTGCCATTCGGACCTTCAAGGGCGATGGCTACACCTTC. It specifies CAIRTFKGDGYTF.

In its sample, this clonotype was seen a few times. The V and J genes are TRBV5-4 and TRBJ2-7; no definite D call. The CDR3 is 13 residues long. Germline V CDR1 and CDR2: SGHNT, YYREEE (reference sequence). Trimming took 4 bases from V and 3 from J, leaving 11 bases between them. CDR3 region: CASSRDENYEQYF. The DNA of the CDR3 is TGTGCCAGCAGCAGGGATGAGAACTACGAGCAGTACTTC.